The 5 T cell receptor beta chains reported below all come from one sample, sequenced in a study of beta chain features in type 1 diabetes. General study results and limits: People with Type 1 diabetes carried modestly yet significantly shorter TCRB CDR3s in all four CD4+ subsets.

The whole isolated RNA underwent reverse transcription, so sequencing captured expressed TCRB transcripts. Generated by immunoSEQ multiplex PCR, the TCRdb table keeps only in-frame clones and is missing some. This table has roughly 220,000 clones, under 20% appearing once. No antigens are known for them. The material sequenced was naive CD4+ T cells from blood. The receptors stem from a man aged 30 to 39 with type 1 diabetes.

This clone was counted between two and nine times. The chain employs TRBV14 and TRBJ2-2, with 8 bases matching TRBD2. This CDR3 comprises 13 residues. The ends lost 1 base at V and 11 bases at J; junction bases unmatched: 3. CDR1 is SGHDN, CDR2 FVKESK, per germline. CDR3 sequence: CASSQAGTSELFF. The DNA for the CDR3 is TGTGCCAGCAGCCAAGCGGGGACTAGTGAGCTGTTTTTT.

This clone was seen a few times. The chain joins TRBV30 to TRBJ2-5, with D perhaps assigned TRBD1 or TRBD2 (5 bases each). V was cut by 5 bases and J by 2 bases, with 6 bases left in between. The CDR3 totals 11 residues. Germline V gene lookup returns CDR1 GTSNPN and CDR2 SVGIG (reference sequence). The CDR3 nucleotides read TGTGCCTGGGGGGGACAAGAGACCCAGTACTTC. Translating gives CAWGGQETQYF.

The genes are TRBV9 and TRBJ1-5; possibly TRBD1 for D (6 bases). CDR3 size: 15 residues. V was shortened by 3 bases and J by 5 bases, with 15 bases between the two germline ends. The V gene's germline CDR1 is SGDLS and CDR2 YYNGEE. CDR3 DNA sequence: TGTGCCAGCAGCGCCGGGGGCAGGGGTGATCAGCCCCAGCATTTT. This encodes CASSAGGRGDQPQHF.

The chain couples TRBV30 to TRBJ2-1, with a weak D call TRBD2 (6 bases). Germline V gene sequence: CDR1 GTSNPN, CDR2 SVGIG (reference sequence). The CDR3 consists of 17 residues. V was cut by 0 bases and J by 7 bases, with 22 bases left in between. The CDR3 reads CAWSVTRTPLLANEQFF. The DNA of the CDR3 is TGTGCCTGGAGTGTAACCCGCACGCCCCTTCTAGCGAATGAGCAGTTCTTC.

V is TRBV6-5 and J is TRBJ2-5, with 7 bases matching TRBD2. Germline values: CDR1 MNHEY, CDR2 SVGAGI. Trimming cost V 7 bases and J 4 bases; bases outside gene matches: 3. The CDR3 loop spans 12 amino acids. CDR3 sequence reads: CASKRGGETQYF. The CDR3 bases are TGTGCCAGCAAGCGGGGCGGAGAGACCCAGTACTTC.